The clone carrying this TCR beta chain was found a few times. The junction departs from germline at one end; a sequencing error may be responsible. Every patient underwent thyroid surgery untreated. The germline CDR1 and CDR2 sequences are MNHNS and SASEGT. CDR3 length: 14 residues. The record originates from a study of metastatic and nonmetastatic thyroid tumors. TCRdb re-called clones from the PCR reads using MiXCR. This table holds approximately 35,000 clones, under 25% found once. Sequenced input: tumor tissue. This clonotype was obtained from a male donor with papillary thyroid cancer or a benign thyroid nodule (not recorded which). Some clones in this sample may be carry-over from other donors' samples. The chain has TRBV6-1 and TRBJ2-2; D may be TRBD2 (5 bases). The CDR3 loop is CASSDDGNTWELFF. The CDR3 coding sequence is TGTGCCAGCAGTGACGACGGGAACACCTGGGAGCTGTTTTTT.